One sample yielded the 7 T cell receptor beta chains listed below, sequenced in a study of shared T cell receptors in the human thymus. Sequencing was performed with immunoSEQ multiplex PCR; in TCRdb, only in-frame clones are kept and a portion is missing. The table includes about 610,000 clones, 88% detected once. The same sample was also studied in work on human thymus T cells.

The sample comprised thymocytes. The receptors shown here come from a boy younger than two with a congenital heart defect.

In this sample, this clone turned up once. J is TRBJ1-2 and V is TRBV27; 7 bases map to TRBD1. CDR3 length equals 15 residues. Germline lookup yields CDR1 MNHEY and CDR2 SMNVEV (reference sequence). Trimming removed 5 bases from V and 0 bases from J; junction bases left unmatched: 6. The CDR3 nucleotides are TGTGCCAGCAGTCCCCGGGACAGACCTAACTATGGCTACACCTTC. This codes for CASSPRDRPNYGYTF.

The gene calls are TRBV9 and TRBJ2-5, with 10 positions matching TRBD2. The V gene end was trimmed by 3 bases and the J gene end by 5 bases; junction bases not matched to a gene: 10. Germline lookup yields CDR1 SGDLS and CDR2 YYNGEE. The CDR3 loop spans 16 amino acids. This CDR3 reads CASSEGTSAVRETQYF. For the CDR3, the DNA is TGTGCCAGCAGCGAGGGGACTAGCGCCGTCCGTGAGACCCAGTACTTC.

J is TRBJ2-7 and V is TRBV4-2; a possible D gene is TRBD1 (6 bases). Germline V gives CDR1 LGHNA, CDR2 YNFKEQ. This CDR3 comprises 14 residues. The germline V and J ends were trimmed by 3 bases and 3 bases, with 12 bases remaining between them. Here the CDR3 reads CASSHGQKNYEQYF. The CDR3 nucleotides are TGTGCCAGCAGCCACGGACAGAAGAACTACGAGCAGTACTTC.

This chain uses TRBV5-4 with TRBJ2-3, with TRBD1 identical over 8 bases. V dropped 4 bases and J dropped 1; count of bases not matched to a gene: 11. Germline CDR1 is SGHNT and CDR2 is YYREEE (reference sequence). The CDR3 loop spans 17 amino acids. The CDR3 protein is CASSPLDRDWGTDTQYF. CDR3 nucleotides: TGTGCCAGCAGCCCACTGGACAGGGATTGGGGCACAGATACGCAGTATTTT.

This chain joins TRBV21-1 and TRBJ2-2; the table's D gene call, TRBD2, was not cross checked with the DNA. TRBV21-1 is flagged as a pseudogene. There are 15 residues in the CDR3. The CDR3 loop is CASSRLPSRTGELFF. The DNA of the CDR3 is TGTGCCAGCAGTAGACTCCCTAGCAGAACCGGGGAGCTGTTTTTT.

The CDR3 nucleotides are TGTGCCACCAGCGGGTTTAGGGAGAAGGGTACAGATACGCAGTATTTT. Protein product: CATSGFREKGTDTQYF. The rearrangement uses TRBV15 and TRBJ2-3, with D possibly being TRBD2 (5 bases). Germline V CDR1 and CDR2: LNHNV, YYDKDF (reference sequence). The V end was cut by 5 bases, the J end by 3 bases, with 18 bases between. The length of the CDR3 is 16 residues.

V usage is TRBV5-1 and J usage is TRBJ1-2; TRBD1 is a possible D gene (5 bases). The CDR3 runs to 14 residues. Germline loops: CDR1 SGHRS, CDR2 YFSETQ. Trimming stripped 0 bases from V and 8 bases from J, with 14 bases between. CDR3 in amino acids: CASSLAGGGPGYTF. The DNA for the CDR3 is TGCGCCAGCAGCTTGGCCGGGGGAGGTCCGGGCTACACCTTC.